Sequencing of this T cell receptor (beta chain) was carried out in a study of blood T cells in healthy people across ages. About the research overall: Roughly one uniquely barcoded beta molecule per two T cells was captured.

J gave up 2 bases and V 5 bases, and 11 bases lay outside the gene matches. Per the germline V gene, CDR1 is SGHTA and CDR2 is FQGTGA. The CDR3 loop spans 17 amino acids. Combining a sample-barcoded 5' primer with a J-beta primer mix, a second PCR ran for roughly 7 to 11 cycles. One entry per CDR3 protein results from TCRdb running MiXCR on the 5' RACE reads. The sample consists of 1.5 million to 2 million distinct CDR3 sequences, more than 35% of them appearing once. Material: blood. This chain links TRBV7-3 with TRBJ2-4, with 8 bases matching TRBD2. This receptor was taken from a human donor in good health. DNA of the CDR3: TGTGCCAGCAGCCCAGAGCGGGGGCGAGATCCCAAAAACATTCAGTACTTC. This codes for CASSPERGRDPKNIQYF.